This entry lists 22 T cell receptor beta chains sequenced from one sample in a study of T cell changes during pregnancy in multiple sclerosis (dated by TCRdb to the late 2010s). The library was made by the immunoSEQ multiplex PCR assay. TCRdb carries this immuneACCESS record with in-frame sequences only. Its versions omit some clonotypes, under half of them owing to an unresolved V gene in the studies checked, with the rest unexplained. This sample is represented by some 59,000 clones; approximately 90% of them were singletons. The ten biggest clones cover about 1.5% of the sample. The material sequenced was peripheral blood, taken in the second trimester of pregnancy. The receptors shown here come from a female donor with multiple sclerosis, enrolled in a pregnancy study.

This clone was counted only a few times. The DNA of the CDR3 is TGTGCCAGCAGTTTAGGCGGCAGGGTCTACGAGCAGTACTTC. This sequence encodes CASSLGGRVYEQYF. The V call is TRBV28, the J call TRBJ2-7; maybe TRBD1 (5 bases). The CDR3 spans 14 residues. Trimming took off 2 bases at V and 3 bases at J, with 11 bases between the two ends. The germline V gene encodes CDR1 MDHEN and CDR2 SYDVKM.

The chain uses TRBV6-4 and TRBJ2-3, with 10 nucleotides matching TRBD1. Per the germline V gene, CDR1 is MRHNA and CDR2 is SNTAGT. The CDR3 runs to 15 residues. The ends lost 0 bases at V and 4 bases at J; junction bases unmatched: 1. CDR3 coding DNA: TGTGCCAGCAGTGACTCGACAGGGGGCCCAGATACGCAGTATTTT. Protein: CASSDSTGGPDTQYF.

The chain joins TRBV29-1 to TRBJ2-5, with D possibly matching TRBD1 (6 bases). Germline CDR1 reads SQVTM; CDR2 reads ANQGSEA. V lost 3 bases and J lost 4, with 12 bases in between. This CDR3 is built from 13 residues. The CDR3 sequence: CSVDETGLETQYF. CDR3 nucleotides: TGCAGCGTTGATGAGACAGGCCTAGAGACCCAGTACTTC.

In this sample, this clone turned up once. This chain joins TRBV7-2 and TRBJ1-5; possible D gene TRBD1, 6 bases. Germline CDR1 SGHTA, CDR2 FQGNSA. CDR3 length: 17 residues. V lost 0 bases and J lost 3, with 15 bases in between. CDR3 loop: CASSLAYRVGNNQPQHF. DNA of the CDR3: TGTGCCAGCAGCTTAGCTTACAGGGTCGGGAACAATCAGCCCCAGCATTTT.

Worth noting for this clone: The same CDR3 also results from other DNA sequences found in this sample. The rearrangement links TRBV5-1 to TRBJ1-1, with 7 bases matching TRBD1. J gave up 4 bases and V 0 bases, and 3 bases lay outside the gene matches. Germline V CDR1 and CDR2: SGHRS, YFSETQ. The CDR3 is made up of 14 amino acids. The CDR3 region has the DNA TGCGCCAGCAGCTTGGTAGGGGGCGGCACTGAAGCTTTCTTT. Translating gives CASSLVGGGTEAFF.

The rearrangement uses TRBV30 and TRBJ1-6; D perhaps matches TRBD1 (5 bases). The length of the CDR3 is 13 residues. Germline V gene lookup returns CDR1 GTSNPN and CDR2 SVGIG (reference sequence). Trimming removed 1 base from V and 9 bases from J, with 10 bases in between. CDR3 DNA: TGTGCCTGGAGTGAGGGACTCAGTTCACCCCTCCACTTT. It translates to CAWSEGLSSPLHF.

The V call is TRBV9, the J call TRBJ2-1, with 13 positions matching TRBD2. CDR3 size: 17 residues. V lost 4 bases, J lost 8 bases, and 12 bases stayed unmatched. CDR1 and CDR2 from the germline V gene are SGDLS and YYNGEE. Here the CDR3 reads CASSNLVLAGGLDEQFF. CDR3 DNA sequence: TGTGCCAGCAGCAACCTTGTACTAGCGGGGGGGTTAGATGAGCAGTTCTTC.

The chain recombines TRBV7-2 with TRBJ1-1; D gene unclear. Germline assignment: CDR1 SGHTA and CDR2 FQGNSA. This CDR3 region has 15 residues. Trimming took 2 bases from V and 1 from J, leaving 11 bases between them. The CDR3 here is CASSLQAMANTEAFF. The DNA for the CDR3 is TGTGCCAGCAGCTTACAGGCGATGGCGAACACTGAAGCTTTCTTT.

The chain has TRBV5-4 and TRBJ1-2; 9 bases agree with TRBD1. V lost 3 bases and J lost 7; bases outside the gene matches: 4. The CDR3 has 13 amino acids. From germline, CDR1 is SGHNT and CDR2 YYREEE (reference sequence). The CDR3 spells CASSSRTGVGYTF. The DNA of the CDR3 is TGTGCCAGCAGCTCCCGGACAGGGGTTGGCTACACCTTC. Full variable domain (outside the CDR3, taken from reference TRBV5-4 and TRBJ1-2): ETGVTQSPTHLIKTRGQQVTLRCSSQSGHNTVSWYQQALGQGPQFIFQYYREEENGRGNFPPRFSGLQFPNYSSELNVNALELDDSALYLCASSSRTGVGYTFGSGTRLTVV.

The chain carries TRBV30 and TRBJ1-5; D remains ambiguous. Germline V CDR1 and CDR2: GTSNPN, SVGIG (reference sequence). CDR3 size: 16 residues. V gave up 2 bases and J gave up 0 bases, with 14 bases separating them. Here the CDR3 reads CAWSRPWGVSNQPQHF. The CDR3, as DNA: TGTGCCTGGAGTCGCCCCTGGGGAGTTAGCAATCAGCCCCAGCATTTT.

The rearrangement uses TRBV30 and TRBJ1-2; D is uncertain. The CDR3 sequence is 16 residues long. The V and J ends lost 2 bases and 6 bases respectively, with 22 bases between them. The germline CDR1 and CDR2 sequences are GTSNPN and SVGIG (reference sequence). The CDR3 is CAWSTGRLGRENGYTF. The DNA of the CDR3 is TGTGCCTGGAGTACGGGTCGGCTGGGGAGGGAGAATGGCTACACCTTC.

The genes are TRBV10-3 and TRBJ1-5, with 7 bases lining up with TRBD1. CDR3 size: 12 residues. Per the germline V gene, CDR1 is ENHRY and CDR2 is SYGVKD. The trim removed 6 bases at V and 7 bases at J, leaving 3 bases unmatched. In DNA form, the CDR3 reads TGTGCCATCAGCACAGGGGAACAGCCCCAGCATTTT. Translation: CAISTGEQPQHF.

This chain links TRBV7-2 with TRBJ1-4; weak D call: TRBD1 (6 bases). This CDR3 is built from 14 residues. V dropped 6 bases and J dropped 7 bases, with 15 bases sitting between them. Germline CDR1 and CDR2: SGHTA and FQGNSA. CDR3 nucleotide sequence: TGTGCCAGCAGTCTAGGGGGACGGGGTGAAAAACTGTTTTTT. Amino acid sequence: CASSLGGRGEKLFF.

The chain carries TRBV2 and TRBJ2-5, with a possible D match to TRBD2 (5 bases). Germline assignment: CDR1 SNHLY and CDR2 FYNNEI. There are 13 residues in the CDR3. Trimming stripped 6 bases from V and 3 bases from J, with 11 bases between. The chain's CDR3 is CASSRLREETQYF. The CDR3 nucleotides read TGTGCCAGCAGCCGGCTGAGGGAAGAGACCCAGTACTTC.

The rearrangement uses TRBV4-3 and TRBJ1-1; the D is unclear. In germline, CDR1 is LGHNA, CDR2 YSLEER. Trimming stripped 0 bases from V and 4 bases from J, with 12 bases between. This CDR3 has 15 residues. The CDR3 loop is CASSQEPGSATEAFF. Here the CDR3 DNA reads TGCGCCAGCAGCCAAGAACCGGGATCGGCCACTGAAGCTTTCTTT.

The chain couples TRBV2 to TRBJ2-5; D call uncertain. This CDR3 comprises 13 residues. The V and J ends lost 7 bases and 5 bases respectively, with 14 bases between them. CDR1 and CDR2 (germline): SNHLY, FYNNEI. For the CDR3, the DNA is TGTGCCAGCACCAACGATCTCAGGGAGACCCAGTACTTC. It encodes CASTNDLRETQYF.

The chain employs TRBV29-1 and TRBJ1-4; D remains unclear. The CDR3 length is 14 residues. V was trimmed by 3 bases and J by 7 bases, leaving 15 bases between them. Germline loops: CDR1 SQVTM, CDR2 ANQGSEA. CDR3 DNA sequence: TGCAGCGTTGAGGTTAGGAGTAGAGGTGAAAAACTGTTTTTT. This sequence encodes CSVEVRSRGEKLFF. Combining the CDR3 with reference TRBV29-1 and TRBJ1-4 gives the whole variable domain SAVISQKPSRDICQRGTSLTIQCQVDSQVTMMFWYRQQPGQSLTLIATANQGSEATYESGFVIDKFPISRPNLTFSTLTVSNMSPEDSSIYLCSVEVRSRGEKLFFGSGTQLSVL.

The chain recombines TRBV28 with TRBJ1-1; 9 positions agree with TRBD1. With V trimmed by 7 bases and J by 5 bases, 8 bases remained unmatched. Germline V CDR1 and CDR2: MDHEN, SYDVKM. The CDR3 contains 14 residues. For the CDR3, the DNA is TGTGCCAGCAACCCGGGACAGGGAGGGACTGAAGCTTTCTTT. Translating it yields CASNPGQGGTEAFF. The complete variable domain, with remaining parts taken from reference TRBV28 and TRBJ1-1, reads DVKVTQSSRYLVKRTGEKVFLECVQDMDHENMFWYRQDPGLGLRLIYFSYDVKMKEKGDIPEGYSVSREKKERFSLILESASTNQTSMYLCASNPGQGGTEAFFGQGTRLTVV.

The chain employs TRBV2 and TRBJ1-2, with D tentatively TRBD1 (6 bases). CDR1 SNHLY and CDR2 FYNNEI come from the germline V gene. Between the trimmed V and J ends, which lost 1 base and 8 bases, there was a span of 14 bases. The CDR3 is 14 residues long. CDR3 residues: CASSEGEYRAGYTF. CDR3 coding DNA: TGTGCCAGCAGTGAAGGGGAATACAGGGCAGGCTACACCTTC.

This clone is a singleton in its sample. This chain uses TRBV30 with TRBJ2-1, with 11 bases identical to TRBD1. This CDR3 region has 14 residues. The V and J ends lost 4 bases and 15 bases, in that order; junction bases with no gene match: 14. CDR1 GTSNPN and CDR2 SVGIG come from the germline V gene (reference sequence). This chain's CDR3 is CAWNHGTGGRIGFF. CDR3 sequence (DNA): TGTGCCTGGAACCACGGGACAGGGGGTAGGATTGGGTTCTTC. The variable domain in full, completed from reference TRBV30 and TRBJ2-1, reads SQTIHQWPATLVQPVGSPLSLECTVEGTSNPNLYWYRQAAGRGLQLLFYSVGIGQISSEVPQNLSASRPQDRQFILSSKKLLLSDSGFYLCAWNHGTGGRIGFFGPGTRLTVL.

The chain combines TRBV9 with TRBJ1-2, with 7 bases that match TRBD1. CDR3 size: 14 residues. The ends lost 0 bases at V and 6 bases at J; junction bases unmatched: 5. Germline-derived CDR1 and CDR2 are SGDLS and YYNGEE. CDR3 region: CASSVVGGADGYTF. In nucleotides, the CDR3 is TGTGCCAGCAGCGTAGTAGGGGGCGCAGATGGCTACACCTTC.

CDR3 coding DNA: TGTGCCACCAGCAGAGATAAGAGCGAGGGCAATCAGCCCCAGCATTTT. Translating gives CATSRDKSEGNQPQHF. This sequence joins TRBV15 and TRBJ1-5; D is unclear. CDR1 is LNHNV, CDR2 YYDKDF, per germline (reference sequence). The ends were cut back, 0 bases at V and 2 bases at J, with 11 bases in the middle. This CDR3 contains 16 residues.